This paragraph covers one T cell receptor beta chain sequence. Trimming removed 5 bases at V and 1 base at J, with 8 bases between. The CDR3 has 14 amino acids. The germline gives CDR1 MNHNY, CDR2 SVGAGI (reference sequence). Authors' analysis steps: Cell counts per sample came from amplifying reference gene primers. The repertoire was sequenced with immunoSEQ multiplex PCR; TCRdb's copy has only in-frame clones and lacks some. The V and J calls and the clone size are those of that table, but D and trimming were determined from the DNA. The sample carries about 72,000 clones, less than 85% recorded once. This specimen comes from a study of blood T cell repertoires in COVID-19. Study background: There were acute and convalescent COVID-19 samples, and they came from the United States, Italy and Spain.

This chain uses TRBV6-6 with TRBJ1-4, with D maybe TRBD1 (6 bases). Sequenced sample: peripheral blood. This clonotype was sampled from a man aged 60-69 years with acute or convalescent COVID-19. DNA of the CDR3: TGTGCCAGCAGTAAACAGGGAACTAATGAAAAACTGTTTTTT. It codes for CASSKQGTNEKLFF.